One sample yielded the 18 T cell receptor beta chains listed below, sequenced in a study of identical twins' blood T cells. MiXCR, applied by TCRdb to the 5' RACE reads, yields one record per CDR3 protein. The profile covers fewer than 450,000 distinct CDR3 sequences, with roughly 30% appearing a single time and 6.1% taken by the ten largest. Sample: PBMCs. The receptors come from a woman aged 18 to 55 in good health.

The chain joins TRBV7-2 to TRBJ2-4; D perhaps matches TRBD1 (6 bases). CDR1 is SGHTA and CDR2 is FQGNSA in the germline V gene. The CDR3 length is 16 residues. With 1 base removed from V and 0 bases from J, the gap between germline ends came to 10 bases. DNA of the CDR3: TGTGCCAGCAGCTTAGTTCGGACAGTAGCCAAAAACATTCAGTACTTC. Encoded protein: CASSLVRTVAKNIQYF.

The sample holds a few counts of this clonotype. CDR3 loop: CASSIAGLAGGLDTQYF. Here the CDR3 DNA reads TGTGCCAGTAGTATAGCCGGACTAGCGGGAGGTCTTGATACGCAGTATTTT. The chain couples TRBV19 to TRBJ2-3; 14 positions agree with TRBD2. Trimming took 1 base from V and 6 from J; bases not matched to a gene: 6. CDR1 and CDR2 from the germline V gene are LNHDA and SQIVND (reference sequence). This CDR3 region has 17 residues.

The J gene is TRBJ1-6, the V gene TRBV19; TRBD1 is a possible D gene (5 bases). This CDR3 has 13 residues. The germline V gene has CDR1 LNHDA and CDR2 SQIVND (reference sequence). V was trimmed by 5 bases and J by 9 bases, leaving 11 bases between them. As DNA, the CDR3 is TGTGCCAGTAGTGGGGGATATTCTTCACCCCTCCACTTT. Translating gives CASSGGYSSPLHF. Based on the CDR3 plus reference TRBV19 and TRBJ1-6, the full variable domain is DGGITQSPKYLFRKEGQNVTLSCEQNLNHDAMYWYRQDPGQGLRLIYYSQIVNDFQKGDIAEGYSVSREKKESFPLTVTSAQKNPTAFYLCASSGGYSSPLHFGNGTRLTVT.

CDR3 sequence reads: CASMSHPVTEAFF. CDR3 nucleotides: TGTGCCAGTATGTCCCACCCGGTCACTGAAGCTTTCTTT. V is TRBV19 and J is TRBJ1-1; D gene ambiguous. Germline V gene data show CDR1 as LNHDA and CDR2 as SQIVND (reference sequence). V lost 7 bases to trimming and J lost 4 bases, with 13 bases between them. The CDR3 is 13 residues long.

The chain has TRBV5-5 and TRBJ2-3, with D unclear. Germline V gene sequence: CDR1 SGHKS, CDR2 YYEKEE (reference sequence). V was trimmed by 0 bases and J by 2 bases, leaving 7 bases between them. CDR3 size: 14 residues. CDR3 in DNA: TGTGCCAGCAGCTTGGTACCCTACACAGATACGCAGTATTTT. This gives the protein CASSLVPYTDTQYF.

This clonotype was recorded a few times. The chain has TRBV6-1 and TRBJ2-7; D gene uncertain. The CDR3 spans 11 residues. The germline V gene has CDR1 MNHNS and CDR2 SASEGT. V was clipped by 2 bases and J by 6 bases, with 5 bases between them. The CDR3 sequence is CASSEFSEQYF. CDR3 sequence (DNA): TGTGCCAGCAGTGAATTTAGCGAGCAGTACTTC.

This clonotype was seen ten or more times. Written as DNA, the CDR3 is TGTGCCATCAGTGCCCCTGGGACAGCGAAAGGCTACACCTTC. Amino acids: CAISAPGTAKGYTF. The V call is TRBV10-3, the J call TRBJ1-2, with TRBD1 matching over 7 bases. Germline-derived CDR1 and CDR2 are ENHRY and SYGVKD. V lost 4 bases, J lost 8 bases, and 10 bases stayed unmatched. The CDR3 extends over 14 amino acids.

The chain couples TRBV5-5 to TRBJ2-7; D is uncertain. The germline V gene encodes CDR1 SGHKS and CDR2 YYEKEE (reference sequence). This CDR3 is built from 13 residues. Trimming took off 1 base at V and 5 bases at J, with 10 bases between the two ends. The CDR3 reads CASSLMGGHEQYF. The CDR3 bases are TGTGCCAGCAGCTTGATGGGCGGTCACGAGCAGTACTTC.

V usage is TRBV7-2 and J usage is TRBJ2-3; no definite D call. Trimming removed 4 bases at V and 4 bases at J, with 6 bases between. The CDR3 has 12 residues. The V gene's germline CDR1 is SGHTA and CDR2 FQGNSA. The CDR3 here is CASSSVPDTQYF. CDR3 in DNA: TGTGCCAGCAGCTCCGTCCCAGATACGCAGTATTTT.

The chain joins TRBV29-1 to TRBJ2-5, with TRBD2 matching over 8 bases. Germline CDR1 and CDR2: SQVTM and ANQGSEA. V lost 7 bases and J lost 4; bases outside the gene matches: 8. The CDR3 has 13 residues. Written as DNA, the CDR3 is TGCAGCGAAACACTAGCGGCAGGAGAGACCCAGTACTTC. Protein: CSETLAAGETQYF.

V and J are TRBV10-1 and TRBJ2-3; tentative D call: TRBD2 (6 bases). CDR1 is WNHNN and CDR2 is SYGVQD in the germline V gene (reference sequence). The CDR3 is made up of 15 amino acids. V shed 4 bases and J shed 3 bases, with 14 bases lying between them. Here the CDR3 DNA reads TGCGCCAGCAGTGGAGGACTATTTGAGACAGATACGCAGTATTTT. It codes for CASSGGLFETDTQYF.

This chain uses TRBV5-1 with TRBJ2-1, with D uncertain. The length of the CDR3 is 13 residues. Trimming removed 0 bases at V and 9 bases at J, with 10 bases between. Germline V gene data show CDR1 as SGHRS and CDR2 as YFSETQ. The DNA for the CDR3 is TGCGCCAGCAGCTTGGACAGCCGAAGTGAGCAGTTCTTC. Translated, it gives CASSLDSRSEQFF.

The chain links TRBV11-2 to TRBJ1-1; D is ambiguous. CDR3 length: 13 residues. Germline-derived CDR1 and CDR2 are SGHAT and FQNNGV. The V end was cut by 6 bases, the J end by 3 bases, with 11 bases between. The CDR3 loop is CASRQDRHTEAFF. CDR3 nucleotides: TGTGCCAGCAGACAAGACCGCCACACTGAAGCTTTCTTT.

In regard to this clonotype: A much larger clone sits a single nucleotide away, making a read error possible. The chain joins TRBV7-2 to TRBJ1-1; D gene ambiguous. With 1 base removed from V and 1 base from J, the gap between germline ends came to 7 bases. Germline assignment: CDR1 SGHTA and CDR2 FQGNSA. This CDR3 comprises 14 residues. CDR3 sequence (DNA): TGTGCCAGCAGCTTAGGGGAATGGAACACTGAAGCTTTCTTT. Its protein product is CASSLGEWNTEAFF.

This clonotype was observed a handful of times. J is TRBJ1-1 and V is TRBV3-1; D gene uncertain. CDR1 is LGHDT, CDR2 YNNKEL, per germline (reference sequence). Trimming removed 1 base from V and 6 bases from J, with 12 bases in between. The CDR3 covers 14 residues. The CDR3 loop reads CASSQVKTAPEAFF. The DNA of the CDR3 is TGTGCCAGCAGCCAAGTGAAGACGGCCCCTGAAGCTTTCTTT.

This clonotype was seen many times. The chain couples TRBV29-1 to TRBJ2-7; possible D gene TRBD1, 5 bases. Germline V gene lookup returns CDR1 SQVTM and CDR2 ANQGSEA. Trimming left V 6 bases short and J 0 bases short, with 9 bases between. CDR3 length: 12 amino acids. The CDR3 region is CSVRRDSYEQYF. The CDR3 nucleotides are TGCAGCGTACGCAGGGACTCCTACGAGCAGTACTTC.

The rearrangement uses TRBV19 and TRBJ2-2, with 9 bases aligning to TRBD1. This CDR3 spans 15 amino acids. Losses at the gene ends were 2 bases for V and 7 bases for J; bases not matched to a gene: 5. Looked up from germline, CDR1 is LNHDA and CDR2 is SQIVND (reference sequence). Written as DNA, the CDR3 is TGTGCCAGTAGTATAACAGGGGGCGCGAACGGGGAGCTGTTTTTT. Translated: CASSITGGANGELFF.

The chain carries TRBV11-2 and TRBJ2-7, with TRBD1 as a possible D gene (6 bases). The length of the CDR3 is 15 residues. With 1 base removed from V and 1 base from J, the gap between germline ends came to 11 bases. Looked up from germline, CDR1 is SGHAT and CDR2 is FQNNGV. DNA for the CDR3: TGTGCCAGCAGCTTAGGCGGCAGGGGTTCCTACGAGCAGTACTTC. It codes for CASSLGGRGSYEQYF.